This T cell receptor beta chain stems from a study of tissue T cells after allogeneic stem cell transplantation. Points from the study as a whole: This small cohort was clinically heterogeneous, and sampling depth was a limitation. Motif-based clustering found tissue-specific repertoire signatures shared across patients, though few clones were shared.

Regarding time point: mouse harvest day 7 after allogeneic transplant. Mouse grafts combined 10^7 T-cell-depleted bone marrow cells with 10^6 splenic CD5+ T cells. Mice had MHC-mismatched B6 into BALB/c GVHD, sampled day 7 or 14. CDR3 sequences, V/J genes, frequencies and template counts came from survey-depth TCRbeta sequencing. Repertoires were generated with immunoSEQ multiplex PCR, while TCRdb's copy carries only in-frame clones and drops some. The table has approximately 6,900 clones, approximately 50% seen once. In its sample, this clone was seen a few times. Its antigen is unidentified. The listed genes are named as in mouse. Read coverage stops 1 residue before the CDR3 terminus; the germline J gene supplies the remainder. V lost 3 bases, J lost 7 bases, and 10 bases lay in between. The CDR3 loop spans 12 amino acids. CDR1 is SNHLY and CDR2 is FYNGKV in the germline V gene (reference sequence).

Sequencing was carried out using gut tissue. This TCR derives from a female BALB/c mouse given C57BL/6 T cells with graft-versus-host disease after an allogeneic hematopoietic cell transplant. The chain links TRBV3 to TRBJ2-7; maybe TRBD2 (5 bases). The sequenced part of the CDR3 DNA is TGTGCCAGCAGCTTGAGGGTGGGGGAACAGTAC. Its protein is CASSLRVGEQY. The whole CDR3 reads CASSLRVGEQYF.